This T cell receptor beta chain was sequenced for a study of tumor and adjacent non-tumor tissue in lung cancer. For the study at large: The patients, 10 or so men and 5 women, were roughly 30 to 76 with stage I to III disease. Study outcomes and limitations: Normal lung showed higher cumulative top 100 clone frequency than tumor.

Three rounds of nested PCR, following a modified ARM-PCR protocol, produced the TCRbeta library. MiXCR, run by TCRdb on the multiplex PCR reads, gives a single entry per CDR3 protein. Counted here are 85,000 to 130,000 distinct CDR3 sequences, roughly 60% occurring once; the ten biggest clones make up approximately 18%. This sample's RNA came from whole unsorted tissue. This non-tumor lung sample came from over 3 cm beyond the tumor edge. This clonotype was counted once. No antigen is known for it. Relative to the germline gene, one junction end is altered; a read error may explain this. Specimen: distant non-tumor lung tissue. The sequence came from a man between 25 and 39 years old with non-small cell lung cancer.

The CDR3 region has the DNA TGCGCCGCCTTCAAAAACGGGACACATGAGGCCAATGAGCAGTTGTTC. The encoded protein is CAAFKNGTHEANEQLF. This rearrangement joins TRBV24-1 to TRBJ2-1; D may be TRBD1 (6 bases). Germline lookup yields CDR1 KGHDR and CDR2 SFDVKD. The CDR3 totals 16 residues.